Below, one T cell receptor (beta chain) is given with its context. The antigen remains unidentified. This sample stems from a study of cytomegalovirus exposure and HLA in healthy donors. With V trimmed by 6 bases and J by 4 bases, 1 base remained unmatched. This CDR3 has 12 amino acids. Germline CDR1 is SNHLY and CDR2 is FYNNEI. PCR was performed using 60 Vbeta and 13 Jbeta primers. Clones were read by immunoSEQ multiplex PCR, and TCRdb kept only the in-frame ones, dropping some. The data contain fewer than 250,000 clones, over 60% of them singletons. Findings and limits, study-wide: Later analysis indicated greater clonal expansion among HLA-associated TCR beta chains than among equally common other chains.

Sample: PBMCs. This chain links TRBV2 with TRBJ2-5; TRBD2 agrees at 8 bases. The source of this sequence is a man aged 40-49 years in good health and CMV-seronegative. The CDR3 is CASRLAGETQYF. In DNA, the CDR3 is TGTGCCAGCAGGCTAGCGGGAGAGACCCAGTACTTC.